The 11 T cell receptor beta chains below all came from one sample that was sequenced in a study of CD8+ T cells in alopecia areata. Sequencing used cDNA as its template, made by extracting RNA and reverse transcribing it. Profiling relied on immunoSEQ multiplex PCR, and the TCRdb table lists in-frame clones only, not all of them. The sample comprises more than 200,000 clones, approximately 61% of which are singletons, and approximately 1.2% rests with the top ten. Specimen: CD4+ T cells sorted from blood, collected at week 0. The source of these receptors is a human donor with alopecia areata.

The chain recombines TRBV29-1 with TRBJ1-2; D uncertain. V shed 6 bases and J shed 6 bases, with 11 bases lying between them. This CDR3 spans 11 amino acids. The germline V gene has CDR1 SQVTM and CDR2 ANQGSEA. The CDR3 coding sequence is TGCAGCGTGTCTGGGCAGGATGGCTACACCTTC. Translation: CSVSGQDGYTF.

The genes are TRBV29-1 and TRBJ2-5; D is ambiguous. The CDR3 extends over 11 amino acids. Per the germline V gene, CDR1 is SQVTM and CDR2 is ANQGSEA. Trimming left V 5 bases short and J 4 bases short, with 8 bases between. In DNA, the CDR3 is TGCAGCGTTCGGAGCGTAGAGACCCAGTACTTC. This encodes CSVRSVETQYF.

The V call is TRBV7-9, the J call TRBJ2-5; TRBD2 matches at 9 bases. J was trimmed by 4 bases and V by 5 bases; bases with no gene match: 2. The CDR3 covers 13 residues. Germline CDR1 reads SEHNR; CDR2 reads FQNEAQ (reference sequence). Here the CDR3 reads CASSHSGGETQYF. The CDR3 nucleotides read TGTGCCAGCAGCCATAGCGGGGGAGAGACCCAGTACTTC.

This clone has a single count. The chain carries TRBV5-1 and TRBJ2-4, with 10 bases fitting TRBD1. The CDR3 has 16 amino acids. The V segment lost 3 bases and the J segment 3 bases; nucleotides outside the gene matches: 6. Germline CDR1 reads SGHRS; CDR2 reads YFSETQ. CDR3 sequence reads: CASSSTGGLGKNIQYF. The CDR3 region has the DNA TGCGCCAGCAGCTCGACAGGGGGCTTAGGCAAAAACATTCAGTACTTC. Full variable domain (outside the CDR3, taken from reference TRBV5-1 and TRBJ2-4): KAGVTQTPRYLIKTRGQQVTLSCSPISGHRSVSWYQQTPGQGLQFLFEYFSETQRNKGNFPGRFSGRQFSNSRSEMNVSTLELGDSALYLCASSSTGGLGKNIQYFGAGTRLSVL.

The rearrangement uses TRBV30 and TRBJ2-5; D might be TRBD1 (5 bases). The CDR3 has 12 amino acids. Germline V gives CDR1 GTSNPN, CDR2 SVGIG (reference sequence). Trimming pared 2 bases from V and 4 bases from J, leaving 8 bases between. CDR3 DNA: TGTGCCTGGAGTCAGGGCATAGAGACCCAGTACTTC. Translated, it gives CAWSQGIETQYF.

V gene TRBV7-2 combines with J gene TRBJ2-1; D perhaps matches TRBD1 (6 bases). Germline V gives CDR1 SGHTA, CDR2 FQGNSA. V was shortened by 5 bases and J by 4 bases, with 15 bases between the two germline ends. The CDR3 contains 15 residues. The CDR3 sequence: CASSPQVGGYNEQFF. CDR3 in DNA: TGTGCCAGCAGCCCGCAAGTAGGGGGATACAATGAGCAGTTCTTC. Variable domain in full (rest from reference TRBV7-2 and TRBJ2-1): GAGVSQSPSNKVTEKGKDVELRCDPISGHTALYWYRQSLGQGLEFLIYFQGNSAPDKSGLPSDRFSAERTGGSVSTLTIQRTQQEDSAVYLCASSPQVGGYNEQFFGPGTRLTVL.

Only one count was recorded for this clone. V and J are TRBV9 and TRBJ2-1, with D unclear. The germline gives CDR1 SGDLS, CDR2 YYNGEE. The V and J ends lost 4 bases and 0 bases respectively, with 8 bases between them. The CDR3 is made up of 14 amino acids. This CDR3 is CASSPKDSYNEQFF. CDR3 in DNA: TGTGCCAGCAGCCCGAAGGACTCCTACAATGAGCAGTTCTTC.

Comment on this clone: This sample includes further DNA sequences coding for the same CDR3. The chain has TRBV5-6 and TRBJ1-2; TRBD1 is a possible D gene (5 bases). This CDR3 has 13 residues. Per germline, CDR1 SGHDT and CDR2 YYEEEE. V gave up 0 bases and J gave up 4 bases, with 7 bases separating them. CDR3 DNA sequence: TGTGCCAGCAGCTTGGGGACATCCTATGGCTACACCTTC. It is translated as CASSLGTSYGYTF.

This chain uses TRBV6-5 with TRBJ2-4; D tentatively fits TRBD1 or TRBD2 (5 bases each). V lost 6 bases to trimming and J lost 8 bases, with 17 bases between them. Germline values: CDR1 MNHEY, CDR2 SVGAGI. CDR3 length equals 14 residues. The CDR3 spells CASRPRDLRDIQYF. DNA for the CDR3: TGTGCCAGCAGGCCCCGGGACCTGAGGGACATTCAGTACTTC.

The chain combines TRBV5-1 with TRBJ2-7; 11 positions agree with TRBD1. Germline loops: CDR1 SGHRS, CDR2 YFSETQ. This CDR3 is built from 17 residues. The junction had 10 bases not matched to a gene; V was cut back by 3 bases and J by 2 bases. CDR3 sequence (DNA): TGCGCCAGCAGCTCAACCCGGGACAGGGGGTCCCCCTACGAGCAGTACTTC. Protein product: CASSSTRDRGSPYEQYF.

This clone was seen once. Sequence at one end of the junction differs from germline and may be a read error. The chain uses TRBV10-3 and TRBJ2-2; D may match TRBD1 or TRBD2 (6 bases each). The germline CDR1 and CDR2 sequences are ENHRY and SYGVKD. The CDR3 is made up of 16 amino acids. Here the CDR3 DNA reads TGTGCCATCAGGGAGTCGGGGGCCCTTTTCACCGGGGAGCTGTTTTTT. It yields the protein CAIRESGALFTGELFF.